This paragraph covers one T cell receptor (beta chain) sequence. Only in-frame clones appear in the TCRdb table, and some are missing; sequencing was by immunoSEQ multiplex PCR. The sample shows about 38,000 clones, 75% to 90% of them seen only once. This entry is derived from a study of CD8 T cells in acute hepatitis C reinfection. This sample's time point: naive CD8 control sorted from an acute-time-point sample. The sequenced sample was naive CD8+ T cells from PBMCs. The source of this sequence is a woman younger than 35 who spontaneously cleared hepatitis C infection.

The CDR3 region has the DNA TGTGCCAGCAGCTTATCTTTTGGCAATACCTACGAGCAGTACTTC. Protein sequence: CASSLSFGNTYEQYF. V is TRBV11-2 and J is TRBJ2-7; D unclear. V lost 2 bases and J 2 bases, leaving 13 bases between the germline ends. The CDR3 totals 15 residues. The germline CDR1 and CDR2 sequences are SGHAT and FQNNGV.